What follows are 12 T cell receptor beta chains derived from one specimen sequenced in a study of cytomegalovirus exposure and HLA in healthy donors. Researchers ran the PCR with 60 Vbeta and 13 Jbeta primers. Profiled with immunoSEQ multiplex PCR; TCRdb holds only in-frame clones, not every one. Here the sample spans 170,000 or so clones, approximately 80% being singletons. The sequenced sample consisted of PBMCs. All receptors come from a woman in her 30s in good health and CMV-seronegative.

As to this clone: At one end, the junction sequence differs from germline, possibly due to a read error. DNA of the CDR3: TGTGCCAGCAGCGTAGGGGGAGGGAATTCCTACGGGCAGTACTTC. Encoded protein: CASSVGGGNSYGQYF. This chain links TRBV9 with TRBJ2-7, with TRBD2 matching 7 bases. Per the germline V gene, CDR1 is SGDLS and CDR2 is YYNGEE. The CDR3 spans 15 residues. The full variable domain, in which reference TRBV9 and TRBJ2-7 provide the parts outside the CDR3, is DSGVTQTPKHLITATGQRVTLRCSPRSGDLSVYWYQQSLDQGLQFLIQYYNGEERAKGNILERFSAQQFPDLHSELNLSSLELGDSALYFCASSVGGGNSYGQYFGPGTRLTVT.

The chain uses TRBV6-1 and TRBJ2-1, with a weak D call TRBD2 (5 bases). Trimming pared 8 bases from V and 1 base from J, leaving 12 bases between. The CDR3 loop spans 14 amino acids. Germline V lookup: CDR1 MNHNS, CDR2 SASEGT. CDR3 DNA: TGTGCCAGCTTCCTGGGCGGGTCCTACAATGAGCAGTTCTTC. It translates to CASFLGGSYNEQFF.

The rearrangement joins TRBV19 to TRBJ2-7, with a possible D match to TRBD1 (6 bases). Trimming pared 10 bases from V and 0 bases from J, leaving 16 bases between. CDR3 length equals 14 residues. Germline V gene sequence: CDR1 LNHDA, CDR2 SQIVND (reference sequence). In DNA form, the CDR3 reads TGTGCCACTGATGCCGGGGACAACTCCTACGAGCAGTACTTC. This encodes CATDAGDNSYEQYF.

This chain joins TRBV9 and TRBJ1-1; D unclear. Germline-derived CDR1 and CDR2 are SGDLS and YYNGEE. This CDR3 region has 17 residues. V lost 0 bases to trimming and J lost 7 bases, with 22 bases between them. The chain's CDR3 is CASSVGTATVLGSEAFF. The CDR3, as DNA: TGTGCCAGCAGCGTAGGGACCGCCACAGTCCTAGGGAGTGAAGCTTTCTTT.

The chain has TRBV4-1 and TRBJ2-7; 7 bases line up with TRBD2. Germline V gene sequence: CDR1 MGHRA, CDR2 YSYEKL. The CDR3 sequence is 13 residues long. With V trimmed by 5 bases and J by 4 bases, 5 bases remained unmatched. DNA for the CDR3: TGCGCCAGCAGCTGGGGAGGGAATTACGAGCAGTACTTC. Its translation is CASSWGGNYEQYF.

The chain uses TRBV29-1 and TRBJ1-2; 7 nucleotides match TRBD1. V was pared by 3 bases and J by 6 bases, with 4 bases of the junction left unmatched. CDR1 and CDR2 from the germline V gene are SQVTM and ANQGSEA. This CDR3 comprises 12 residues. CDR3 in DNA: TGCAGCGTTGACATAACAGGGGATGGCTACACCTTC. Translated, it gives CSVDITGDGYTF.

This clone has only a few counts. The chain employs TRBV4-3 and TRBJ1-6; 7 bases map to TRBD1. With V trimmed by 0 bases and J by 10 bases, 3 bases remained unmatched. The CDR3 is 14 amino acids. Germline-derived CDR1 and CDR2 are LGHNA and YSLEER. This chain's CDR3 is CASSQDHRGSPLHF. As DNA, the CDR3 is TGCGCCAGCAGCCAAGATCACAGGGGCTCACCCCTCCACTTT.

This chain links TRBV28 with TRBJ2-3; 13 bases map to TRBD2. The CDR3 has 17 residues. J was trimmed by 4 bases and V by 4 bases; bases with no gene match: 8. Germline V gives CDR1 MDHEN, CDR2 SYDVKM. In DNA form, the CDR3 reads TGTGCCAGCAGTTCACTTGGACTAGCGGGAGCCCCAGATACGCAGTATTTT. This gives the protein CASSSLGLAGAPDTQYF.

This clone was seen a few times. The gene calls are TRBV14 and TRBJ2-1, with 9 nucleotides matching TRBD2. The CDR3 is 19 residues long. From germline, CDR1 is SGHDN and CDR2 FVKESK. The ends lost 3 bases at V and 6 bases at J; junction bases unmatched: 18. The CDR3 sequence: CASSQGKGVAGERGNEQFF. CDR3 sequence (DNA): TGTGCCAGCAGCCAGGGAAAGGGGGTAGCGGGAGAGCGGGGCAATGAGCAGTTCTTC. Together with reference TRBV14 and TRBJ2-1, the CDR3 gives the full variable domain: EAGVTQFPSHSVIEKGQTVTLRCDPISGHDNLYWYRRVMGKEIKFLLHFVKESKQDESGMPNNRFLAERTGGTYSTLKVQPAELEDSGVYFCASSQGKGVAGERGNEQFFGPGTRLTVL.

The chain is built from TRBV11-2 and TRBJ2-3, with TRBD1 matching 9 bases. J was trimmed by 4 bases and V by 6 bases; bases with no gene match: 5. Germline values: CDR1 SGHAT, CDR2 FQNNGV. The CDR3 length is 14 residues. The CDR3 is CASSWDRVADTQYF. The CDR3 nucleotides read TGTGCCAGCAGTTGGGACAGGGTCGCAGATACGCAGTATTTT.

The chain uses TRBV27 and TRBJ2-1; 7 bases map to TRBD1. The CDR3 contains 15 residues. The germline V gene encodes CDR1 MNHEY and CDR2 SMNVEV (reference sequence). Unmatched junction bases numbered 6, after V lost 2 bases and J lost 5 bases. The CDR3 here is CASSLDRAPNNEQFF. Written as DNA, the CDR3 is TGTGCCAGCAGTTTAGACAGGGCGCCGAACAATGAGCAGTTCTTC.

This clone was detected once. This chain links TRBV5-6 with TRBJ1-5; 7 bases agree with TRBD1. CDR3 length equals 16 residues. The J segment lost 2 bases and the V segment lost 0 bases, leaving 5 bases of the junction unmatched. CDR1 and CDR2 (germline): SGHDT, YYEEEE. The CDR3, as DNA: TGTGCCAGCAGCTTGGACAGGGGTTTTGGCAATCAGCCCCAGCATTTT. Residues: CASSLDRGFGNQPQHF. Full variable domain (rest looked up from reference TRBV5-6 and TRBJ1-5): DAGVTQSPTHLIKTRGQQVTLRCSPKSGHDTVSWYQQALGQGPQFIFQYYEEEERQRGNFPDRFSGHQFPNYSSELNVNALLLGDSALYLCASSLDRGFGNQPQHFGDGTRLSIL.